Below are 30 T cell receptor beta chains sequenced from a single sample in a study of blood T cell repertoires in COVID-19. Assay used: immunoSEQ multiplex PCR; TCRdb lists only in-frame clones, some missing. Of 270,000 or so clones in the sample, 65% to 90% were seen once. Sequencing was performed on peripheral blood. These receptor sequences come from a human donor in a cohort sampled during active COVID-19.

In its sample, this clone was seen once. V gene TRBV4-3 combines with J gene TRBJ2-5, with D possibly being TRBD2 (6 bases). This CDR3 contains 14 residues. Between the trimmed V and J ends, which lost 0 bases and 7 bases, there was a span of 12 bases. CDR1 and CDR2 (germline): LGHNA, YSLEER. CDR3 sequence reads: CASSQETRSGTQYF. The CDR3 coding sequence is TGCGCCAGCAGCCAAGAGACTAGGTCCGGGACCCAGTACTTC.

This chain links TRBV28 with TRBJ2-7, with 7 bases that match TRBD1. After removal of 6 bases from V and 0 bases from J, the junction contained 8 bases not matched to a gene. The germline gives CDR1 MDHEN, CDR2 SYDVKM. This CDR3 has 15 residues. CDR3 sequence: CASRPQGMGSYEQYF. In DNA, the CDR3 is TGTGCCAGCAGGCCACAGGGGATGGGCTCCTACGAGCAGTACTTC.

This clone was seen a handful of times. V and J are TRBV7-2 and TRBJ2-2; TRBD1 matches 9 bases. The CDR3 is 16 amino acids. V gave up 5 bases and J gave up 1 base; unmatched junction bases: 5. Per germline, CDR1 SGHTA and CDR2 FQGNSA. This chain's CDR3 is CASSPPGQGNTGELFF. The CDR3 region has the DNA TGTGCCAGCAGCCCTCCGGGACAGGGGAACACCGGGGAGCTGTTTTTT. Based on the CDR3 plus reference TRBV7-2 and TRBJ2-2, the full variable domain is GAGVSQSPSNKVTEKGKDVELRCDPISGHTALYWYRQSLGQGLEFLIYFQGNSAPDKSGLPSDRFSAERTGGSVSTLTIQRTQQEDSAVYLCASSPPGQGNTGELFFGEGSRLTVL.

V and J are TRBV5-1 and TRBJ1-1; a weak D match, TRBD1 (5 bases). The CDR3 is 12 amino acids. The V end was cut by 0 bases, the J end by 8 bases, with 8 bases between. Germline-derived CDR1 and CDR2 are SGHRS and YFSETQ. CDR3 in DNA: TGCGCCAGCAGCTTGGGACAGACAGAAGCTTTCTTT. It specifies CASSLGQTEAFF.

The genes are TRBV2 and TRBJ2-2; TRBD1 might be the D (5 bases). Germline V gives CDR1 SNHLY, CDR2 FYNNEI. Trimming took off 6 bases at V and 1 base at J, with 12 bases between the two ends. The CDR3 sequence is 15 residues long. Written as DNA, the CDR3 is TGTGCCAGCAGGAGTCAAGGGGTGAACACCGGGGAGCTGTTTTTT. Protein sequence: CASRSQGVNTGELFF.

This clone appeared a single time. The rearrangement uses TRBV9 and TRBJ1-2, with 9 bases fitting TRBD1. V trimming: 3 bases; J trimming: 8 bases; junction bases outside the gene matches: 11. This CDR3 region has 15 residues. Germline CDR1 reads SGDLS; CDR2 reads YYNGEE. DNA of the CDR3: TGTGCCAGCAGCGCCCAGGGACAGGGACGGGACGGCTACACCTTC. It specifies CASSAQGQGRDGYTF.

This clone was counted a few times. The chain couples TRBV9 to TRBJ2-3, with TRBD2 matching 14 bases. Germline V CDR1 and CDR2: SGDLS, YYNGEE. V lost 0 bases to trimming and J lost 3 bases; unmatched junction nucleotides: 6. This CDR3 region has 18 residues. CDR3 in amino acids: CASSVDSGTSGRTDTQYF. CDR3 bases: TGTGCCAGCAGCGTAGACTCCGGGACTAGCGGGAGAACAGATACGCAGTATTTT.

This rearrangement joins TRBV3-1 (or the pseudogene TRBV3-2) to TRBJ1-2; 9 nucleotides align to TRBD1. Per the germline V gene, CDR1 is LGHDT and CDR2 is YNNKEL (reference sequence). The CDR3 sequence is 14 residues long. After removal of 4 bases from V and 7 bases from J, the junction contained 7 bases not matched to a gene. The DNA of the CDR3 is TGTGCCAGCAGCCCGTCCGGGACAGGGTTTGGCTACACCTTC. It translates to CASSPSGTGFGYTF.

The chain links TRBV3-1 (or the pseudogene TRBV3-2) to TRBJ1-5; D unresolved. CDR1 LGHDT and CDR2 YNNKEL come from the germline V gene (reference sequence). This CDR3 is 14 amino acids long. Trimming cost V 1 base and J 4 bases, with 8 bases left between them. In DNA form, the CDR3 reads TGTGCCAGCAGCCAAGCTCACAGTAATCAGCCCCAGCATTTT. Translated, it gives CASSQAHSNQPQHF.

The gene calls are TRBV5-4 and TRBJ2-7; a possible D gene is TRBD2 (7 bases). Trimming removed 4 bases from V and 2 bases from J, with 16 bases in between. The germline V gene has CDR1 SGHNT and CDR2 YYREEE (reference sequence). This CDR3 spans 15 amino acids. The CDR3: CASSPGGRGAYEQYF. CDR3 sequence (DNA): TGTGCCAGCAGCCCTGGGGGGAGGGGGGCCTACGAGCAGTACTTC. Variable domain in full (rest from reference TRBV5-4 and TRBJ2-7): ETGVTQSPTHLIKTRGQQVTLRCSSQSGHNTVSWYQQALGQGPQFIFQYYREEENGRGNFPPRFSGLQFPNYSSELNVNALELDDSALYLCASSPGGRGAYEQYFGPGTRLTVT.

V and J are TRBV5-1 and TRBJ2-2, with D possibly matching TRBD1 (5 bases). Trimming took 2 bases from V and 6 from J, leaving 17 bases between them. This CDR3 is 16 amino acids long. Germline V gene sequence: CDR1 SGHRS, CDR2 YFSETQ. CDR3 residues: CASSLVQVVPPGELFF. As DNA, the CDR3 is TGCGCCAGCAGCTTAGTACAGGTAGTTCCCCCCGGGGAGCTGTTTTTT.

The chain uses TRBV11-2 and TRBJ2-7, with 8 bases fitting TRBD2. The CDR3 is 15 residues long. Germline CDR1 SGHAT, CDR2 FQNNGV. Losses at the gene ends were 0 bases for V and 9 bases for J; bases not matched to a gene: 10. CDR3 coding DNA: TGTGCCAGCAGCTTAGATCAAGCGAGCGGGAGAGGGCAGTACTTC. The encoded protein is CASSLDQASGRGQYF.

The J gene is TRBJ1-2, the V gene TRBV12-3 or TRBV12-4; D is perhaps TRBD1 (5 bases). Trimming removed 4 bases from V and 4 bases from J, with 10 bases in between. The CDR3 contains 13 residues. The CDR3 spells CASSSQGGYGYTF. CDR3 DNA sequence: TGTGCCAGCAGTTCCCAGGGCGGCTATGGCTACACCTTC.

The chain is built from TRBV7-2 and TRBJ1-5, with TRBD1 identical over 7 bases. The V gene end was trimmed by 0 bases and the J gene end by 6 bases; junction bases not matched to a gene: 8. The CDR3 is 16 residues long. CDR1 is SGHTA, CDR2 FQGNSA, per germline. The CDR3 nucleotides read TGTGCCAGCAGCTTAGCCCCGACAGGGTATGGTCAGCCCCAGCATTTT. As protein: CASSLAPTGYGQPQHF.

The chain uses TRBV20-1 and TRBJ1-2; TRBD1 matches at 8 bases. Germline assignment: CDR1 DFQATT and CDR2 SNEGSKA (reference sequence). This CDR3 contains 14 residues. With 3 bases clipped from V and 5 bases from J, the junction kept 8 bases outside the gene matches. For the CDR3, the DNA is TGCAGTGCTAGTGGGGACAGGCTGTTTTATGGCTACACCTTC. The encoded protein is CSASGDRLFYGYTF.

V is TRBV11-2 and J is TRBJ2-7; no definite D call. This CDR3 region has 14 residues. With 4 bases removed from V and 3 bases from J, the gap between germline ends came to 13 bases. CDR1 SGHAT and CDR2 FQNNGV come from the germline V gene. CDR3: CASSSRQGNYEQYF. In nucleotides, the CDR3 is TGTGCCAGCAGCTCCCGACAAGGCAACTACGAGCAGTACTTC.

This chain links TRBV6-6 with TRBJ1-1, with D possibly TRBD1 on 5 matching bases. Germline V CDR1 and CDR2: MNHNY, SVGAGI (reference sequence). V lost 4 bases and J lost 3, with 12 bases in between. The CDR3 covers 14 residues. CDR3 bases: TGTGCCAGCAGTTCCCAGGGAAAGTACACTGAAGCTTTCTTT. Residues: CASSSQGKYTEAFF.

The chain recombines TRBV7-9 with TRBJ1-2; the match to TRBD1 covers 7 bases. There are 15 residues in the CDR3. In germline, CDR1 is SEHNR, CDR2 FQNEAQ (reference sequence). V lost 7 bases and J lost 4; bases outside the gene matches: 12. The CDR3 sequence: CASNIDRASSYGYTF. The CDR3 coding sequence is TGTGCCAGCAATATTGACAGGGCGAGCAGCTATGGCTACACCTTC.

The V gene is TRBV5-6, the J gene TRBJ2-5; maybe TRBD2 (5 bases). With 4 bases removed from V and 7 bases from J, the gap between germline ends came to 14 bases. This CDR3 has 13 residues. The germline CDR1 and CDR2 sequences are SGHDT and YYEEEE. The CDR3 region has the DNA TGTGCCAGCAGCCTTGGGAGCCCAGGGACCCAGTACTTC. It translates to CASSLGSPGTQYF. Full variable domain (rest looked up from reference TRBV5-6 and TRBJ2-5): DAGVTQSPTHLIKTRGQQVTLRCSPKSGHDTVSWYQQALGQGPQFIFQYYEEEERQRGNFPDRFSGHQFPNYSSELNVNALLLGDSALYLCASSLGSPGTQYFGPGTRLLVL.

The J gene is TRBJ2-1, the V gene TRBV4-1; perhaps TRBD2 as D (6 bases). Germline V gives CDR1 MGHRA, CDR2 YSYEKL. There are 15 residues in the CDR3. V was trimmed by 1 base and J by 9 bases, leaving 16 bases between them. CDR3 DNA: TGCGCCAGCAGCCAAGGCCACGGGAGTGCGGTTGAGCAGTTCTTC. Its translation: CASSQGHGSAVEQFF.

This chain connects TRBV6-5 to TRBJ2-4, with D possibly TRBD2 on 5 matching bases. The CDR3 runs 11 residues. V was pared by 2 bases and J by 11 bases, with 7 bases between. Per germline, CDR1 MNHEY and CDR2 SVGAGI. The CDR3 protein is CASSYRGLQYF. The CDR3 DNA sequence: TGTGCCAGCAGTTACCGGGGTCTTCAGTACTTC.

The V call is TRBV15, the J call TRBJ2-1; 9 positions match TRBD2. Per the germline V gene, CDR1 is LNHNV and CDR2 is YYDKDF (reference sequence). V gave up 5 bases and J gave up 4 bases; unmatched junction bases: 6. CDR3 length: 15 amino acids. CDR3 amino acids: CATSFTSGHYNEQFF. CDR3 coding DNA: TGTGCCACCAGCTTCACTAGCGGGCATTACAATGAGCAGTTCTTC. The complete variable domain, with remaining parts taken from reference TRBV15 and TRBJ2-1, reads DAMVIQNPRYQVTQFGKPVTLSCSQTLNHNVMYWYQQKSSQAPKLLFHYYDKDFNNEADTPDNFQSRRPNTSFCFLDIRSPGLGDTAMYLCATSFTSGHYNEQFFGPGTRLTVL.

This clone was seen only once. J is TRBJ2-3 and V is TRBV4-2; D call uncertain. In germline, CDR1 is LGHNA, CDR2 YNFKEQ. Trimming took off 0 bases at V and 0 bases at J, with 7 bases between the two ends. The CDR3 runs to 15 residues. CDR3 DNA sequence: TGTGCCAGCAGCCAAGAGAGGCAGAGCACAGATACGCAGTATTTT. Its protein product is CASSQERQSTDTQYF.

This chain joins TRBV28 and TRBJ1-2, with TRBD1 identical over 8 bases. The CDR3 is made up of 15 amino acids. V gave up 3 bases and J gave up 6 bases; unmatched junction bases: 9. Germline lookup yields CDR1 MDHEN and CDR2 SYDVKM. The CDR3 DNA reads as TGTGCCAGCAGTTTTTGGGAGGACAGGGTGAATGGCTACACCTTC. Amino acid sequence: CASSFWEDRVNGYTF.

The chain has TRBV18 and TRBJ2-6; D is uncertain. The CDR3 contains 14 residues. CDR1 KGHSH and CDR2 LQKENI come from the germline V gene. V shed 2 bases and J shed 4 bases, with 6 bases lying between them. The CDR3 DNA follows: TGTGCCAGCTCACCAACTTTGGGGGCCAACGTCCTGACTTTC. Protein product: CASSPTLGANVLTF. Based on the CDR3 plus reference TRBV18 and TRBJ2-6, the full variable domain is NAGVMQNPRHLVRRRGQEARLRCSPMKGHSHVYWYRQLPEEGLKFMVYLQKENIIDESGMPKERFSAEFPKEGPSILRIQQVVRGDSAAYFCASSPTLGANVLTFGAGSRLTVL.

The CDR3 spells CASSSRKSGANVLTF. In DNA form, the CDR3 reads TGTGCCAGCAGCTCCAGAAAATCTGGGGCCAACGTCCTGACTTTC. V is TRBV9 and J is TRBJ2-6; D is undetermined. Germline V lookup: CDR1 SGDLS, CDR2 YYNGEE. CDR3 length: 15 amino acids. V was clipped by 4 bases and J by 1 base, with 9 bases between them.

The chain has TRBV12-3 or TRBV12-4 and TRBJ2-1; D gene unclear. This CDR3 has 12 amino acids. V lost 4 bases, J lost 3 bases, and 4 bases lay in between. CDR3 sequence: CASSSGYNEQFF. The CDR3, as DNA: TGTGCCAGCAGTTCGGGCTACAATGAGCAGTTCTTC.

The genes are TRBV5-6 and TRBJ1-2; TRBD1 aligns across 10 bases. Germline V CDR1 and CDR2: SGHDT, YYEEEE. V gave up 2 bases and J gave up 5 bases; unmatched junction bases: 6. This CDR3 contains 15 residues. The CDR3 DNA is TGTGCCAGCAGCTTTGTGGGACAGGGGACTTATGGCTACACCTTC. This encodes CASSFVGQGTYGYTF.

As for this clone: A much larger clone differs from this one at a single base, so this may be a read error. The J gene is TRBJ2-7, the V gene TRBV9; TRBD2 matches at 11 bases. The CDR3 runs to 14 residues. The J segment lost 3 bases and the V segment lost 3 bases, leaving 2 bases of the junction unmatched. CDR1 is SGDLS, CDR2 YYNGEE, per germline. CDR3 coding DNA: TGTGCCAGCAGCGCCGGGACTAGCGGCTACGAGCAGTACTTC. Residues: CASSAGTSGYEQYF.

The CDR3 sequence is CATSRGGSGRQETQYF. The DNA of the CDR3 is TGTGCCACCAGCAGAGGTGGGAGTGGGAGACAAGAGACCCAGTACTTC. V and J are TRBV15 and TRBJ2-5, with D tentatively TRBD2 (5 bases). Per the germline V gene, CDR1 is LNHNV and CDR2 is YYDKDF (reference sequence). The CDR3 loop spans 16 amino acids. V was shortened by 1 base and J by 2 bases, with 14 bases between the two germline ends.